This entry lists 19 T cell receptor beta chains sequenced from one sample in a study of blood T cell repertoires in COVID-19. Data came from immunoSEQ multiplex PCR; TCRdb stores just in-frame clones and leaves some out. This sample has about 290,000 clones, with approximately 89% found just once. The specimen was peripheral blood. The receptor set was obtained from a woman aged 25 to 39 with COVID-19, enrolled during active disease.

The chain recombines TRBV6-5 with TRBJ2-5, with TRBD1 as a possible D gene (5 bases). The CDR3 length is 15 residues. CDR1 is MNHEY and CDR2 is SVGAGI in the germline V gene. The V gene lost 6 bases and the J gene lost 0 bases, with 14 bases spanning the gap. DNA of the CDR3: TGTGCCAGCAGCTTTCAACAGGAGTACCAAGAGACCCAGTACTTC. It translates to CASSFQQEYQETQYF.

The chain couples TRBV7-6 to TRBJ1-3; no firm D call. V was clipped by 5 bases and J by 0 bases, with 17 bases between them. This CDR3 has 17 residues. Looked up from germline, CDR1 is SGHVS and CDR2 is FNYEAQ. CDR3 bases: TGTGCCAGCAGCGCCCTGGGCAGGCTGAGCTCTGGAAACACCATATATTTT. It yields the protein CASSALGRLSSGNTIYF.

This sequence joins TRBV6-5 and TRBJ1-4; a possible D gene is TRBD1 (6 bases). CDR1 and CDR2 (germline): MNHEY, SVGAGI. V lost 6 bases, J lost 6 bases, and 8 bases lay in between. This CDR3 has 12 amino acids. This CDR3 reads CASRNRDEKLFF. The CDR3 DNA sequence: TGTGCCAGCAGAAACAGGGATGAAAAACTGTTTTTT.

The V call is TRBV12-5, the J call TRBJ2-7; a possible D gene is TRBD1 (5 bases). V was pared by 3 bases and J by 6 bases, with 15 bases between. The CDR3 covers 14 residues. The germline V gene encodes CDR1 LGHNT and CDR2 FRNRAP. The CDR3 sequence: CASGLQVQPSEQYF. As DNA, the CDR3 is TGTGCTAGTGGTTTACAGGTTCAACCCAGCGAGCAGTACTTC.

This rearrangement joins TRBV18 to TRBJ1-6; no clear D. Looked up from germline, CDR1 is KGHSH and CDR2 is LQKENI. This CDR3 has 15 amino acids. V gave up 6 bases and J gave up 2 bases, with 11 bases separating them. The CDR3 here is CASSPLETYNSPLHF. The CDR3 coding sequence is TGTGCCAGCTCCCCTTTAGAAACCTATAATTCACCCCTCCACTTT.

This clone was seen a few times. The CDR3 DNA is TGTGCCAGCAGCGACAGGGGAGACATGAACACTGAAGCTTTCTTT. Its protein is CASSDRGDMNTEAFF. The chain has TRBV5-4 and TRBJ1-1; 8 nucleotides agree with TRBD1. V lost 4 bases and J lost 0; bases outside the gene matches: 5. The CDR3 has 15 amino acids. The germline V gene has CDR1 SGHNT and CDR2 YYREEE (reference sequence).

The genes are TRBV9 and TRBJ1-2, with D hard to call. V lost 0 bases and J 3 bases, leaving 9 bases between the germline ends. Per the germline V gene, CDR1 is SGDLS and CDR2 is YYNGEE. The CDR3 has 14 residues. This CDR3 reads CASSVGTSYYGYTF. The CDR3 nucleotides read TGTGCCAGCAGCGTAGGTACTTCCTACTATGGCTACACCTTC.

The genes are TRBV5-1 and TRBJ2-1; 12 bases line up with TRBD2. V dropped 0 bases and J dropped 5; count of bases not matched to a gene: 9. Germline V gene data show CDR1 as SGHRS and CDR2 as YFSETQ. The CDR3 sequence is 18 residues long. The DNA of the CDR3 is TGCGCCAGCAGCTTGGAGATCGGTCTAGCGGGGGGGCACAATGAGCAGTTCTTC. It is translated as CASSLEIGLAGGHNEQFF. The complete variable domain, with remaining parts taken from reference TRBV5-1 and TRBJ2-1, reads KAGVTQTPRYLIKTRGQQVTLSCSPISGHRSVSWYQQTPGQGLQFLFEYFSETQRNKGNFPGRFSGRQFSNSRSEMNVSTLELGDSALYLCASSLEIGLAGGHNEQFFGPGTRLTVL.

The chain uses TRBV7-2 and TRBJ1-3; no clear D. The germline CDR1 and CDR2 sequences are SGHTA and FQGNSA. The CDR3 sequence is 15 residues long. V gave up 2 bases and J gave up 2 bases, with 10 bases separating them. The CDR3 loop reads CASSLWRPPGNTIYF. The CDR3 bases are TGTGCCAGCAGCTTATGGAGGCCCCCTGGAAACACCATATATTTT.

The gene calls are TRBV5-4 and TRBJ2-1, with 8 bases matching TRBD2. The length of the CDR3 is 16 residues. V was clipped by 2 bases and J by 4 bases; unmatched bases: 8. Germline CDR1 is SGHNT and CDR2 is YYREEE (reference sequence). This chain's CDR3 is CASSFSGGGYYNEQFF. The CDR3 DNA reads as TGTGCCAGCAGCTTTTCCGGCGGGGGGTATTACAATGAGCAGTTCTTC.

The chain joins TRBV2 to TRBJ2-7; the D gene is possibly TRBD1 (6 bases). The V end was cut by 5 bases, the J end by 1 base, with 9 bases between. The CDR3 length is 13 residues. Germline V gives CDR1 SNHLY, CDR2 FYNNEI. The CDR3 DNA reads as TGTGCCAGCAGTCGGACAGTTTCCTACGAGCAGTACTTC. Translated, it gives CASSRTVSYEQYF.

The rearrangement uses TRBV19 and TRBJ2-7, with 12 bases lining up with TRBD2. The germline V gene has CDR1 LNHDA and CDR2 SQIVND (reference sequence). This CDR3 comprises 15 residues. V lost 9 bases to trimming and J lost 6 bases; unmatched junction nucleotides: 12. This CDR3 reads CASTSAGLAGSEQYF. The CDR3 DNA reads as TGTGCCAGCACCTCGGCGGGACTAGCGGGTAGCGAGCAGTACTTC.

The chain is built from TRBV4-2 and TRBJ1-1; a weak D match, TRBD1 (6 bases). Trimming removed 3 bases from V and 0 bases from J, with 8 bases in between. In germline, CDR1 is LGHNA, CDR2 YNFKEQ. This CDR3 is 14 amino acids long. In DNA, the CDR3 is TGTGCCAGCAGCCAGGGGGCAATGAACACTGAAGCTTTCTTT. Protein product: CASSQGAMNTEAFF.

The rearrangement uses TRBV7-9 and TRBJ1-2; the match to TRBD1 covers 10 bases. This CDR3 comprises 18 residues. After removal of 3 bases from V and 7 bases from J, the junction contained 17 bases not matched to a gene. Per the germline V gene, CDR1 is SEHNR and CDR2 is FQNEAQ (reference sequence). CDR3 loop: CASSLGDRLTGGAGGYTF. CDR3 DNA: TGTGCCAGCAGCTTGGGCGACCGATTGACAGGGGGCGCGGGTGGCTACACCTTC.

The chain couples TRBV11-2 to TRBJ1-2; D is possibly TRBD1 (5 bases). There are 15 residues in the CDR3. Germline V gene lookup returns CDR1 SGHAT and CDR2 FQNNGV. V was clipped by 0 bases and J by 4 bases, with 12 bases between them. The CDR3 spells CASSLEAGMVYGYTF. CDR3 DNA: TGTGCCAGCAGCTTAGAGGCAGGGATGGTCTATGGCTACACCTTC.

The chain has TRBV4-1 and TRBJ2-1, with 10 bases fitting TRBD1. Germline-derived CDR1 and CDR2 are MGHRA and YSYEKL. The CDR3 loop spans 13 amino acids. After removal of 7 bases from V and 5 bases from J, the junction contained 2 bases not matched to a gene. CDR3 coding DNA: TGCGCCAGCATTGGGACAGGGGACAATGAGCAGTTCTTC. Amino acid sequence: CASIGTGDNEQFF.

The chain carries TRBV5-6 and TRBJ2-5; the match to TRBD1 covers 11 bases. The junction had 10 bases not matched to a gene; V was cut back by 4 bases and J by 2 bases. Germline values: CDR1 SGHDT, CDR2 YYEEEE. This CDR3 has 17 residues. CDR3: CASSLDRGRDLQETQYF. CDR3 bases: TGTGCCAGCAGCCTGGACAGGGGGCGGGATCTTCAAGAGACCCAGTACTTC.

The chain joins TRBV19 to TRBJ2-1, with a weak D call TRBD1 (5 bases). The germline V gene has CDR1 LNHDA and CDR2 SQIVND (reference sequence). Between the trimmed V and J ends, which lost 8 bases and 7 bases, there was a span of 9 bases. The CDR3 has 11 amino acids. This chain's CDR3 is CASCQGNEQFF. The CDR3 bases are TGTGCCAGTTGCCAGGGTAATGAGCAGTTCTTC.

The CDR3 DNA is TGTGCCAGCAGCCCTTCGGACAGGGGATTCACTGAAGCTTTCTTT. It translates to CASSPSDRGFTEAFF. This chain connects TRBV9 to TRBJ1-1, with 9 nucleotides matching TRBD1. The CDR3 consists of 15 residues. CDR1 is SGDLS, CDR2 YYNGEE, per germline. Trimming removed 4 bases from V and 4 bases from J; junction bases left unmatched: 8.